Listed below are T cell receptor beta chains from one sample, sequenced in a study. TCRdb passed the RT-PCR reads through MiXCR, listing each CDR3 protein once. Counted here are almost 700,000 distinct CDR3 sequences, 11% to 15% occurring once; the ten biggest clones make up 3.6%. The sequencing sample was made of memory CD4+ T cells from blood. These TCRs come from a female donor in good health, serving as a healthy control. Both conserved end residues are part of each CDR3. The D gene is left open where the match is weak. Where a row states a size, it is once, few, many or the class of an expanded clone; other rows omit it.

D gene	clone size	V gene	J gene	CDR3 protein	CDR3 DNA
TRBD1	.	TRBV11-2	TRBJ1-3	CASSSYRGGSGNTIYF	TGTGCCAGCAGCTCCTACAGGGGTGGCTCTGGAAACACCATATATTTT
.	many	TRBV6-5	TRBJ1-2	CASSRHGTSYGYTF	TGTGCCAGCAGTCGACACGGGACTAGCTATGGCTACACCTTC
.	few	TRBV9	TRBJ2-3	CASSPWGSPDTQYF	TGTGCCAGCAGCCCGTGGGGCTCCCCCGATACGCAGTATTTT
.	.	TRBV5-4	TRBJ2-1	CASRRDWDEQFF	TGTGCCAGCAGACGAGACTGGGATGAGCAGTTCTTC
TRBD2	few	TRBV11-2	TRBJ2-3	CASSSEASGSGVQDTQYF	TGTGCCAGCAGCTCCGAAGCTAGCGGGAGCGGAGTCCAAGATACGCAGTATTTT
.	.	TRBV6-5	TRBJ1-3	CASSYLAGPSGNTIYF	TGTGCCAGCAGTTACCTGGCAGGGCCGTCTGGAAACACCATATATTTT
.	many	TRBV4-2	TRBJ2-4	CASSQGGYMDIQYF	TGTGCCAGCAGCCAAGGAGGGTATATGGACATTCAGTACTTC
.	.	TRBV18	TRBJ1-1	CASSPREGEAFF	TGTGCCAGCTCACCCCGAGAGGGCGAAGCTTTCTTT
TRBD1	many	TRBV4-3	TRBJ1-2	CASSQTGQVGNYGYTF	TGCGCCAGCAGCCAAACGGGACAGGTGGGGAACTATGGCTACACCTTC
.	.	TRBV27	TRBJ1-1	CASRSRGPTGRGNTEAFF	TGTGCCAGCAGATCCAGAGGGCCGACCGGGCGCGGGAACACTGAAGCTTTCTTT
.	few	TRBV5-1	TRBJ1-1	CASSLRAGAEAFF	TGCGCCAGCAGCTTAAGGGCGGGGGCTGAAGCTTTCTTT
.	many	TRBV29-1	TRBJ2-3	CSVFQGSDTQYF	TGCAGCGTTTTTCAGGGCTCAGATACGCAGTATTTT
TRBD2	few	TRBV7-9	TRBJ2-1	CASSPLLAGGGFRNEQFF	TGTGCCAGCAGCCCCCTCCTAGCGGGAGGCGGTTTTCGGAATGAGCAGTTCTTC
TRBD2	few	TRBV7-2	TRBJ2-4	CASSLEAGLAGVAKNIQYF	TGTGCCAGCAGCTTAGAAGCCGGACTAGCGGGAGTGGCCAAAAACATTCAGTACTTC
TRBD2	.	TRBV5-6	TRBJ2-3	CASSLASGSRSTDTQYF	TGTGCCAGCAGCTTGGCTAGCGGGAGCCGCAGCACAGATACGCAGTATTTT
TRBD1	.	TRBV5-5	TRBJ2-3	CASSLGWTGNTDTQYF	TGTGCCAGCAGCTTGGGGTGGACAGGGAACACAGATACGCAGTATTTT
TRBD2	few	TRBV5-4	TRBJ2-1	CASSFRLATKSDNEQFF	TGTGCCAGCAGCTTCCGACTAGCAACAAAATCCGACAATGAGCAGTTCTTC
.	many	TRBV6-6	TRBJ2-7	CASSPGDEQYF	TGTGCCAGCAGTCCCGGGGACGAGCAGTACTTC
.	many	TRBV29-1	TRBJ2-7	CSSGEQYF	TGCAGCTCAGGGGAGCAGTACTTC
.	many	TRBV7-2	TRBJ2-1	CASSLAGVSSYNEQFF	TGTGCCAGCAGCTTAGCCGGGGTAAGCTCCTACAATGAGCAGTTCTTC
TRBD1	.	TRBV4-3	TRBJ1-2	CASSPLGGTGGIYGYTF	TGCGCCAGCAGCCCCCTTGGCGGGACAGGGGGGATCTATGGCTACACCTTC
TRBD2	once	TRBV7-9	TRBJ2-3	CASSAAGGLLYF	TGTGCCAGCAGCGCCGCGGGGGGCCTGCTTTATTTT
.	few	TRBV7-2	TRBJ1-6	CASSLDGPLPLHF	TGTGCCAGCAGCTTAGATGGACCATTGCCCCTCCACTTT
.	many	TRBV27	TRBJ1-6	CASSLVGLDSPLHF	TGTGCCAGCAGTTTAGTGGGGTTGGATTCACCCCTCCACTTT
.	.	TRBV7-2	TRBJ1-6	CASSLTSGTSPLHF	TGTGCCAGCAGCTTAACCTCTGGCACTTCACCCCTCCACTTT
.	few	TRBV12-3/TRBV12-4	TRBJ2-5	CASSLGASSPQETQYF	TGTGCCAGCAGTTTGGGGGCTAGTAGCCCGCAAGAGACCCAGTACTTC
.	many	TRBV6-6	TRBJ2-1	CASAKRGGDYNEQFF	TGTGCCAGCGCTAAGAGGGGGGGGGACTACAATGAGCAGTTCTTC
.	.	TRBV3-1	TRBJ1-2	CASSKALGGNYGYTF	TGTGCCAGCAGCAAAGCCTTAGGGGGGAACTATGGCTACACCTTC
TRBD1	.	TRBV28	TRBJ1-2	CASRFRDRDFGYTF	TGTGCCAGCAGGTTCCGGGACAGGGATTTTGGCTACACCTTC